The entry below gives a single T cell receptor (beta chain) sequence along with its context. There is no known antigen for this receptor. The record has no base qualities; no much larger clone is one base away. The record originates from a study of T cell responses to AZD1222 COVID-19 vaccine (TCRdb year 2021). General notes on the study: TCR sequencing was performed for 233 trial participants, of whom roughly 200 were given two doses of AZD1222 and around 25 were given two doses of MenACWY control vaccine. Enrollment into the trials was organized by age into subgroups of 18-55, 56-69 and 70-plus years, and those subgroups contained roughly 150, 30 and 60 TCR-sequenced participants, respectively.

The CDR3 regions of human TCRbeta chains were analyzed by immunosequencing. The published analysis was carried out like this. Repertoire TCRs were checked for matches against a reference library of SARS-CoV-2-specific TCRs that had been generated using the MIRA antigen-specificity platform. Breadth meant the fraction of unique TCRs that were SARS-CoV-2-associated, whereas depth meant the fraction of total T cells that were SARS-CoV-2-associated. Using the MIRA data, each spike-specific TCR was assigned both to the spike region to which the TCR was reactive and to a CD4 or CD8 class. Log10-transformed breadth and depth values were compared by one-way ANOVA with Sidak's multiple comparisons tests. The table comes from immuneACCESS by way of TCRdb, which keeps in-frame sequences with V and J called. Part of the clones is missing from these tables; in studies checked, under half for an unresolved V gene and the rest for unknown reasons. That table is the source of V, J and clone size, and D and trimming were worked out from the DNA. The sample data list some 130,000 clones, and over 85% of these were observed just once. Roughly 7.1% of the sample is held by the ten biggest clonotypes.

Paper-wide results and their limitations: CD4 TCRs associated with the vaccine covered the entire spike protein, and the dominant responses were in regions 160-218 and 743-854. Because no day 14 peak-response samples were available, the repertoires could be characterized only after the peak T cell response. The 56-69-year group was small, and its depth increase did not reach significance, likely because of low power. Reportedly, almost half of the unique spike-specific TCRs recognized epitopes lying outside the regions that are mutated in the B.1.351 and B.1.1.7 variants. After two AZD1222 doses, both the breadth and the depth of spike-specific TCRs were significantly higher than at day 0 and than in MenACWY recipients. Most participants were white British and females outnumbered males, and the authors suggested that clonal diversity may have been underestimated. Conclusions about previously exposed vaccinees are limited, since just five to seven AZD1222 recipients were seropositive for SARS-CoV-2 at baseline.

The label giving this sample's time point can be read as: about 28 days (+/-7) after the second vaccine dose. AZD1222 recipients whose second dose came at about 4 weeks and those whose second dose came at about 12 weeks were combined into one group, since spike-specific TCR depth and breadth did not differ between the two schedules. The vaccinee samples were drawn from two UK trials, COV001 and COV002, one of which was a single-blind randomized controlled phase 2/3 trial testing AZD1222 (ChAdOx1 nCoV-19) in healthy adults. For TCRbeta chain sequencing, PBMC samples were collected from trial participants at day 0 and at day 28 after the second dose. The sequences come from peripheral blood, collected 28 days after the second AZD1222 dose. This TCR came from an adult who received the AZD1222 COVID-19 vaccine.

The base sequence is TGTGCCAGCAGCCCAGGGCAGGGGGCCCCCGGGGAGCTGTTTTTT. It is translated as CASSPGQGAPGELFF. The V gene is TRBV7-9 and the J gene is TRBJ2-2; 8 bases in the middle match TRBD1. The CDR1 and CDR2 encoded by the germline V gene (reference sequence) are SEHNR and FQNEAQ. Clipping removes 5 bases from V and 6 bases from J, with 8 as the unmatched junction base count. Measured from the cysteine to the phenylalanine, the CDR3 is 15 residues long. The CDR3 DNA has 45 bases and is translated from base 1.